These T cell receptor beta chains were read from a single sample in a study of T cells after yellow fever vaccination. TCRdb independently ran MiXCR on the 5' RACE reads; one entry per CDR3 protein. The table lists nearly 550,000 distinct CDR3 sequences, roughly 21% of them singletons. Sequencing was performed on PBMCs, taken 15 days after the yellow fever booster vaccination. The receptors come from a man under 40 who received the YFV17D yellow fever vaccine. Each CDR3 is given with its conserved first and last residue. The D gene is left open where the match is weak. Size is omitted from some rows. Given values are once, few, many or a class for expanded clones.

TRBD2	TRBV7-2	TRBJ2-7	.	TGTGCCAGCAGCAAGACTAGCGGGAGGGCTTACGAGCAGTACTTC	CASSKTSGRAYEQYF
.	TRBV18	TRBJ2-5	.	TGTGCCAGCTCACCAACAGTGGCAGGGGTGGCCCAGTACTTC	CASSPTVAGVAQYF
.	TRBV12-3/TRBV12-4	TRBJ2-7	few	TGTGCCAGCAGCAGCACGGGCCTAGAATCGGATGAGCAGTACTTC	CASSSTGLESDEQYF
.	TRBV10-2	TRBJ1-2	few	TGCGCCAGCAGTGAGTCGGGGTCTGGGGCACATGGCTACACCTTC	CASSESGSGAHGYTF
.	TRBV19	TRBJ1-1	.	TGTGCCAGTAGATACAGGGATAGCACTGAAGCTTTCTTT	CASRYRDSTEAFF
TRBD2	TRBV5-1	TRBJ2-1	few	TGCGCCAGCAGCTTGGCAGTAGCGGGAGGTAGGGATGAGCAGTTCTTC	CASSLAVAGGRDEQFF
.	TRBV5-1	TRBJ2-7	.	TGCGCCAGCAGCTCCCGACAGGACCTCCTTAAGTGGGACTTC	CASSSRQDLLKWDF
.	TRBV18	TRBJ2-7	once	TGTGCCAGCTCACCTCAGGGCTGGATACAAACCTACGAGCAGTACTTC	CASSPQGWIQTYEQYF
.	TRBV10-3	TRBJ1-3	few	TGTGCCATCAGAGAAGGTGAAGGGAACACTGGAAACACCATATATTTT	CAIREGEGNTGNTIYF
TRBD1	TRBV6-1	TRBJ1-1	.	TGTGCCAGCAGTAGGACAGGGGGAAAGAACACTGAAGCTTTCTTT	CASSRTGGKNTEAFF
.	TRBV7-2	TRBJ2-3	.	TGTGCCAGCAGCTTAGGGGCGAACACAGATACGCAGTATTTT	CASSLGANTDTQYF
TRBD2	TRBV29-1	TRBJ2-1	.	TGCAGCGTTGAAGACCCAGCGGGACCCCCAAACTACAATGAGCAGTTCTTC	CSVEDPAGPPNYNEQFF
TRBD2	TRBV20-1	TRBJ2-3	.	TGCAGTGCTAGAGACCCCGGCGGGAGAGGTGCAGATACGCAGTATTTT	CSARDPGGRGADTQYF
.	TRBV6-1	TRBJ2-7	.	TGTGCCAGCAGTGAAAGTATCTGGGGGGTGAGCGAGCAGTACTTC	CASSESIWGVSEQYF
TRBD2	TRBV7-3	TRBJ2-1	.	TGTGCCAGCAGCTTAGGCACTAGCGGGAGATCCGATGAGCAGTTCTTC	CASSLGTSGRSDEQFF
TRBD2	TRBV12-3/TRBV12-4	TRBJ2-3	.	TGTGCCAGCAGCGGGACTAGCGGGAGGTCGGATACGCAGTATTTT	CASSGTSGRSDTQYF
TRBD1	TRBV7-2	TRBJ1-4	few	TGTGCCAGCAACAGACAGGGCGATGAAAAACTGTTTTTT	CASNRQGDEKLFF